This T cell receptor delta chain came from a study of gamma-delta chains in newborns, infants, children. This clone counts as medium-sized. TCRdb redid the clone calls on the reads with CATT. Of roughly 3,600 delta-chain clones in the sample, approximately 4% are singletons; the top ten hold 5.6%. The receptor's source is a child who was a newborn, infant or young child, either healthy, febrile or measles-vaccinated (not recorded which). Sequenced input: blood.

CDR3 nucleotide sequence: TGTGCCTGTGACACCGCGGCGGTTACTGGGGGATCTTTCTGGGACACCCGACAGATGTTTTTC. Protein sequence: CACDTAAVTGGSFWDTRQMFF. The chain has TRDV2 and TRDJ3, with 10 bases aligning to TRDD3. Germline-derived CDR1 and CDR2 are GEAIGNYY and EKD. The CDR3 has 21 residues. The J segment lost 3 bases and the V segment lost 0 bases, leaving 13 bases of the junction unmatched.